These T cell receptor beta chains were read from a single sample in a study of blood T cell repertoires in COVID-19. Some clones are missing from TCRdb's copy, which holds only in-frame ones; the method was immunoSEQ multiplex PCR. Here the sample spans 68,000 or so clones, around 86% being singletons. Sequencing was carried out using peripheral blood. The receptors derive from a man aged 50-59 years with active COVID-19. Each CDR3 is given with its conserved first and last residue.

v_gene: TRBV6-6; CDR3aa: CASSYSWGAGWGYTF
v_gene: TRBV24-1; CDR3aa: CATSDWGRGAWDQETQYF
v_gene: TRBV30; CDR3aa: CAWTGGSNQPQHF
v_gene: TRBV7-3; CDR3aa: CASSLTAGGGSEAFF
v_gene: TRBV20-1; CDR3aa: CSARVRDRVFF
v_gene: TRBV30; CDR3aa: CAWSVVGGYDTEAFF
v_gene: TRBV2; CDR3aa: CASSERQFPTNEKLFF
v_gene: TRBV18; CDR3aa: CAYRQGPNTEAFF
v_gene: TRBV5-1; CDR3aa: CASTRGDTGELFF
v_gene: TRBV5-4; CDR3aa: CASSLGSGGPAYEQYF
v_gene: TRBV7-3; CDR3aa: CASSLDSPLHF
v_gene: TRBV10-1; CDR3aa: CASSEGGMSYNSPLHF
v_gene: TRBV30; CDR3aa: CAFRVVRYNSPLHF
v_gene: TRBV6-5; CDR3aa: CASSYSRQGNTGELFF
v_gene: TRBV6-1; CDR3aa: CASSEAGGTETYEQYF
v_gene: TRBV19; CDR3aa: CASSYRDIGTDTQYF
v_gene: TRBV19; CDR3aa: CASSIHRANTGELFF
v_gene: TRBV5-1; CDR3aa: CASSSAGADYGYTF
v_gene: TRBV6-2/TRBV6-3; CDR3aa: CASSPSGTVLTYEQYF
v_gene: TRBV4-3; CDR3aa: CASSQQGRGNTGELFF
v_gene: TRBV3-1/TRBV3-2; CDR3aa: CASSPKITGVYGYTF
v_gene: TRBV19; CDR3aa: CASTATASPYEQYF
v_gene: TRBV11-2; CDR3aa: CASSLVRRAHGEQFF
v_gene: TRBV27; CDR3aa: CALRAGWPRGYTF
v_gene: TRBV6-6; CDR3aa: CASRLGQGFGTEAFF
v_gene: TRBV9; CDR3aa: CASSPWTGAGEDTQYF
v_gene: TRBV5-6; CDR3aa: CASRMGGGPNTDTQYF
v_gene: TRBV7-9; CDR3aa: CASSLAGGQYGYTF
v_gene: TRBV30; CDR3aa: CAWSSGQGKSNSPLHF
v_gene: TRBV27; CDR3aa: CASSSSGDIPYEQYF
v_gene: TRBV27; CDR3aa: CASRRDRYNQPQHF
v_gene: TRBV11-2; CDR3aa: CASSSTGAYHMNTEAFF
v_gene: TRBV28; CDR3aa: CASSTPTRGETQYF
v_gene: TRBV4-2; CDR3aa: CASRPRQDVSYEQYF
v_gene: TRBV29-1; CDR3aa: CSVELRDRAYYGYTF
v_gene: TRBV24-1; CDR3aa: CATKGRGAYGYTF
v_gene: TRBV27; CDR3aa: CASSDRAYEQYF
v_gene: TRBV7-9; CDR3aa: CASSFAPAGSPLHF
v_gene: TRBV3-1/TRBV3-2; CDR3aa: CASSPGPGGQETQYF
v_gene: TRBV27; CDR3aa: CASSLERDVAGGPGTQYF
v_gene: TRBV5-1; CDR3aa: CASSLDRDQPQHF
v_gene: TRBV2; CDR3aa: CASSEGEPPDTQYF
v_gene: TRBV7-8; CDR3aa: CASSLSPGTGGNTIYF
v_gene: TRBV19; CDR3aa: CASSIGTSGTSYEQYF
v_gene: TRBV7-3; CDR3aa: CASSRLGGSPYNEQFF
v_gene: TRBV2; CDR3aa: CASFRGRTETQYF
v_gene: TRBV7-2; CDR3aa: CASSLSGTQTDTQYF
v_gene: TRBV28; CDR3aa: CASSFLTLRDKPQHF
v_gene: TRBV27; CDR3aa: CASSLRGPGDNEQFF
v_gene: TRBV10-3; CDR3aa: CAISETRGNYGYTF
v_gene: TRBV19; CDR3aa: CASSIQGRDENTIYF
v_gene: TRBV28; CDR3aa: CASSFPLGSTYEQYF
v_gene: TRBV7-3; CDR3aa: CASSLVGQVGDEQFF
v_gene: TRBV6-5; CDR3aa: CASRQGYEQYF